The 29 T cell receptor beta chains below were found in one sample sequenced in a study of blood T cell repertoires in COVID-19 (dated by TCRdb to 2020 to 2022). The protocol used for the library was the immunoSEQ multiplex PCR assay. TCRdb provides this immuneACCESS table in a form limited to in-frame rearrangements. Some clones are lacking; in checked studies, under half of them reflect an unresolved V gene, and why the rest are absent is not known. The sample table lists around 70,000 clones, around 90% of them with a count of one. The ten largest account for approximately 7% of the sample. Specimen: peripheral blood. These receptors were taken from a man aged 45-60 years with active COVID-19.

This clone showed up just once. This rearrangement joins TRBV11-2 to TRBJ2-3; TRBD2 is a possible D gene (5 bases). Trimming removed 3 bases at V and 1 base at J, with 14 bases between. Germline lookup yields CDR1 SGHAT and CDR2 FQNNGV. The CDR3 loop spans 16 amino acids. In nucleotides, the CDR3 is TGTGCCAGCAGCTTTGCCTTGGGGAGCGGCACAGATACGCAGTATTTT. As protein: CASSFALGSGTDTQYF.

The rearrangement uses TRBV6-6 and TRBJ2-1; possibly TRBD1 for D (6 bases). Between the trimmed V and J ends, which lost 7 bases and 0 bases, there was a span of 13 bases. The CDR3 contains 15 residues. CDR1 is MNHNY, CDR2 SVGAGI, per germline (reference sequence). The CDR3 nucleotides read TGTGCCAGCAACGAGAGACAGGACTCCTACAATGAGCAGTTCTTC. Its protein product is CASNERQDSYNEQFF.

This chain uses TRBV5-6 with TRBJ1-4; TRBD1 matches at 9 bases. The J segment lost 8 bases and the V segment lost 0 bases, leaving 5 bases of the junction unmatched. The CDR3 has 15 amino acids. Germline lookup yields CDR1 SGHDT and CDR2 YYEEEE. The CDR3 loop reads CASSLGLGQGEKLFF. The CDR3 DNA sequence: TGTGCCAGCAGCTTGGGGTTGGGACAGGGAGAAAAACTGTTTTTT.

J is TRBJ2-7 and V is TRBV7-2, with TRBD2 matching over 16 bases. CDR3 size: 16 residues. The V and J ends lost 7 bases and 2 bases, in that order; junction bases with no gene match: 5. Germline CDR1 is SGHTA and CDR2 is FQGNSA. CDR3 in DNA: TGTGCCAGCAAACCGGGACTAGCGGGAGGGGCCTACGAGCAGTACTTC. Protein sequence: CASKPGLAGGAYEQYF.

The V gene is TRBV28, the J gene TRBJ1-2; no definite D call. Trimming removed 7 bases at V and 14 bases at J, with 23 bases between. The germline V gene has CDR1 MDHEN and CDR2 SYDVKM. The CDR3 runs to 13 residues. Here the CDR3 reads CASTNSIEGQGTF. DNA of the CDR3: TGTGCCAGCACCAACTCGATCGAGGGTCAAGGGACCTTC.

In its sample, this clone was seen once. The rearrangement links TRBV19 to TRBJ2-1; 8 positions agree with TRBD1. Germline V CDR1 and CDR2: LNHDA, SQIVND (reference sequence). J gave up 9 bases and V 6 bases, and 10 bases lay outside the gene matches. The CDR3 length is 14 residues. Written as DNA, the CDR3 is TGTGCCAGTAGGGAAACGGGACAGGATTCTGAGCAGTTCTTC. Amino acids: CASRETGQDSEQFF.

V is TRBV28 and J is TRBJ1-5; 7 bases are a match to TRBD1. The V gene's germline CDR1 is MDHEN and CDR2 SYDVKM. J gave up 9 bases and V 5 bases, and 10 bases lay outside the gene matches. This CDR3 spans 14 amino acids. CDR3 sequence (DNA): TGTGCCAGCAGTATCGGACAGGCTCGGGGGCCCCAGCATTTT. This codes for CASSIGQARGPQHF.

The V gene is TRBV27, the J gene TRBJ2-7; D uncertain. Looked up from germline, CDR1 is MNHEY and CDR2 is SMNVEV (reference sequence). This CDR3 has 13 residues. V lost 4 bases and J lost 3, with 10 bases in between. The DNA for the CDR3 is TGTGCCAGCAGTTCCGACTCTAACTACGAGCAGTACTTC. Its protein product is CASSSDSNYEQYF.

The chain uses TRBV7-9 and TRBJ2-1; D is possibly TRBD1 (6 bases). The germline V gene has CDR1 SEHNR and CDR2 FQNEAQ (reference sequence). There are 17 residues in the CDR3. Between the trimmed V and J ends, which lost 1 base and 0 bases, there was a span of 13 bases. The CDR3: CASSLESLGGSYNEQFF. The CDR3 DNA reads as TGTGCCAGCAGCTTAGAGAGTTTAGGGGGCTCCTACAATGAGCAGTTCTTC. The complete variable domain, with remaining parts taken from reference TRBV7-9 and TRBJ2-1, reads DTGVSQNPRHKITKRGQNVTFRCDPISEHNRLYWYRQTLGQGPEFLTYFQNEAQLEKSRLLSDRFSAERPKGSFSTLEIQRTEQGDSAMYLCASSLESLGGSYNEQFFGPGTRLTVL.

The CDR3 is CASSLNRGRSTGELFF. The CDR3 coding sequence is TGTGCCAGCAGCTTAAATAGGGGGCGAAGCACCGGGGAGCTGTTTTTT. The V gene is TRBV7-9, the J gene TRBJ2-2, with TRBD1 matching 7 bases. CDR3 size: 16 residues. The germline gives CDR1 SEHNR, CDR2 FQNEAQ (reference sequence). V trimming: 2 bases; J trimming: 4 bases; junction bases outside the gene matches: 7.

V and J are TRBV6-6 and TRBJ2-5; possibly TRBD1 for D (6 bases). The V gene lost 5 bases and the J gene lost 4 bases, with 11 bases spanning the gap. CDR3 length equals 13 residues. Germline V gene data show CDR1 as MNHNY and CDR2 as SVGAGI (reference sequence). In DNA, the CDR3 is TGTGCCAGCAGTAGGGGGAATGGAGAGACCCAGTACTTC. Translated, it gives CASSRGNGETQYF.

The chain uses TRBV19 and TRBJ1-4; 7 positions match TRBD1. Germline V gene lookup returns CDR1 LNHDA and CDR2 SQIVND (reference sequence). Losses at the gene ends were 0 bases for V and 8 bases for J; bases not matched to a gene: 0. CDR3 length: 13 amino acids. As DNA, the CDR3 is TGTGCCAGTAGTATAGAACAGGGGGAAAAACTGTTTTTT. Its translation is CASSIEQGEKLFF.

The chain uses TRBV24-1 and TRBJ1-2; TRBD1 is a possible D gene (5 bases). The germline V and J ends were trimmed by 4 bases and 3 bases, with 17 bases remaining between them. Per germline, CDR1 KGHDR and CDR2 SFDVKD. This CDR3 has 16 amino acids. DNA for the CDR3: TGTGCCACCAGTGACCCCGGGGAAGGGGAGGACTATGGCTACACCTTC. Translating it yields CATSDPGEGEDYGYTF.

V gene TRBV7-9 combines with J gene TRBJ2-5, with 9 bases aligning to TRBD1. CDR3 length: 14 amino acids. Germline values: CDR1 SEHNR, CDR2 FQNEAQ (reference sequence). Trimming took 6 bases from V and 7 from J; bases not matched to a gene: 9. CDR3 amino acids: CASSHRGLLWTQYF. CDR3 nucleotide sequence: TGTGCCAGCAGTCACAGGGGGCTGCTTTGGACCCAGTACTTC. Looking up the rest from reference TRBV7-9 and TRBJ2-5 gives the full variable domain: DTGVSQNPRHKITKRGQNVTFRCDPISEHNRLYWYRQTLGQGPEFLTYFQNEAQLEKSRLLSDRFSAERPKGSFSTLEIQRTEQGDSAMYLCASSHRGLLWTQYFGPGTRLLVL.

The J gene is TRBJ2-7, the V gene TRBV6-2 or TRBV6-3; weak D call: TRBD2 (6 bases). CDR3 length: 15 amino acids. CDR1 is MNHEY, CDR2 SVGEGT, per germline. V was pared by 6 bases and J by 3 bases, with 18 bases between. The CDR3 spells CASSNSGGWDYEQYF. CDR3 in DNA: TGTGCCAGCAGCAACAGTGGAGGGTGGGACTACGAGCAGTACTTC.

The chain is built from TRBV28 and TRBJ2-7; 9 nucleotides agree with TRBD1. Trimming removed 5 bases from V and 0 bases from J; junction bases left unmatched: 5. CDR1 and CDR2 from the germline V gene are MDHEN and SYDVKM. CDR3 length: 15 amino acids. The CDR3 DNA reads TGTGCCAGCAGTCCCTGGACAGGGGTCTCCTACGAGCAGTACTTC. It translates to CASSPWTGVSYEQYF.

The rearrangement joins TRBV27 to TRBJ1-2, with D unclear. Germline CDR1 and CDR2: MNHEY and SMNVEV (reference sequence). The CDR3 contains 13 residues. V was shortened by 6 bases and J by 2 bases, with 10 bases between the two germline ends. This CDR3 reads CASRSPSNYGYTF. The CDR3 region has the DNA TGTGCCAGCAGATCCCCTTCGAACTATGGCTACACCTTC.

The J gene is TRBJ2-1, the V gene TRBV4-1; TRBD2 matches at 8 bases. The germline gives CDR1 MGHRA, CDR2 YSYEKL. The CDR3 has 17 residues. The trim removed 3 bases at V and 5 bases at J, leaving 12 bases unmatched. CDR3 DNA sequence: TGCGCCAGCAGCCACCCCGGGATAGCGGGGTTCAACAATGAGCAGTTCTTC. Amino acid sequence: CASSHPGIAGFNNEQFF.

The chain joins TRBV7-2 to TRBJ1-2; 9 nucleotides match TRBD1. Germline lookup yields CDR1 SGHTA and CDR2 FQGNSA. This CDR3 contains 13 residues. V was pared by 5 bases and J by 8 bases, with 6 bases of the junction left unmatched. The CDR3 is CASSPLGQGGYTF. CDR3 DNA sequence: TGTGCCAGCAGCCCTCTCGGACAGGGGGGCTACACCTTC.

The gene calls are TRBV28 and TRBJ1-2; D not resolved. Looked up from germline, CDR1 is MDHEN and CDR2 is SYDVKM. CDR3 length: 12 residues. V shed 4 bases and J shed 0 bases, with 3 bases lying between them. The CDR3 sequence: CASSSTNYGYTF. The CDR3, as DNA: TGTGCCAGCAGTTCTACTAACTATGGCTACACCTTC.

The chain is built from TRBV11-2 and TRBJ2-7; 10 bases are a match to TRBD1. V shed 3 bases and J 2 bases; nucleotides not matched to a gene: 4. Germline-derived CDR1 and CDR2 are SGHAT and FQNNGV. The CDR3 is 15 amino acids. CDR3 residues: CASSLGQGYPYEQYF. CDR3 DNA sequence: TGTGCCAGCAGCTTGGGACAGGGGTATCCCTACGAGCAGTACTTC.

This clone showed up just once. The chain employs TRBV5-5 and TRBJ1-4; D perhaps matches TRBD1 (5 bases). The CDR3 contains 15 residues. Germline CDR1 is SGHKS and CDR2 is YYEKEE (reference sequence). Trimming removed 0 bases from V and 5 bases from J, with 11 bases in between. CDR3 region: CASSLGRGGNEKLFF. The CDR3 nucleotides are TGTGCCAGCAGCTTGGGGAGGGGCGGAAATGAAAAACTGTTTTTT.

This CDR3 reads CASSQVYGTGSNEQFF. As DNA, the CDR3 is TGTGCCAGCAGCCAAGTGTATGGGACAGGATCCAATGAGCAGTTCTTC. V usage is TRBV4-2 and J usage is TRBJ2-1, with 8 bases fitting TRBD1. The CDR3 length is 16 residues. V shed 1 base and J 6 bases; nucleotides not matched to a gene: 8. Germline loops: CDR1 LGHNA, CDR2 YNFKEQ.

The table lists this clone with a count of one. CDR3 bases: TGTGCCAGCAGCGTAGGGGTTGAGGGCCACTTCGAGCAGTTCTTC. Translation gives CASSVGVEGHFEQFF. This rearrangement joins TRBV9 to TRBJ2-1; TRBD2 might be the D (5 bases). The CDR3 extends over 15 amino acids. V gave up 0 bases and J gave up 10 bases, with 17 bases separating them. Germline CDR1 is SGDLS and CDR2 is YYNGEE.

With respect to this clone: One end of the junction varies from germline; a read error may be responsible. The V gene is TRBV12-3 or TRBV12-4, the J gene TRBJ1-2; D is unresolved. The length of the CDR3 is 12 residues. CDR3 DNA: TGTGTCAGCAGTTTGGCTCCTCCCGGCTACACCTTC. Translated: CVSSLAPPGYTF.

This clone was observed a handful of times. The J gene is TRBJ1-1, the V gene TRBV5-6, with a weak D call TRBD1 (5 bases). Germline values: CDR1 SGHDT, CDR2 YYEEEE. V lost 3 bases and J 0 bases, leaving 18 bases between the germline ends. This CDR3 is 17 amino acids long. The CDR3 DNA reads TGTGCCAGCAGCTCAACCCCCGGGGGGGTTATGAACACTGAAGCTTTCTTT. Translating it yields CASSSTPGGVMNTEAFF.

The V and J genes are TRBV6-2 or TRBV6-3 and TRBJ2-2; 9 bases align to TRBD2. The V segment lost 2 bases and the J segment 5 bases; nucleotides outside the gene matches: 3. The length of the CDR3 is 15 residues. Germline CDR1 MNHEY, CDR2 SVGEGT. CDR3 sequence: CASSYGLAGTGELFF. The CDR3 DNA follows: TGTGCCAGCAGTTACGGCCTAGCGGGGACCGGGGAGCTGTTTTTT.

The CDR3 nucleotides are TGTGCCAGCAGCAGCACTTCACAGACCACAGATACGCAGTATTTT. Translation gives CASSSTSQTTDTQYF. The V call is TRBV5-4, the J call TRBJ2-3; D not certain. The germline CDR1 and CDR2 sequences are SGHNT and YYREEE (reference sequence). The length of the CDR3 is 15 residues. V gave up 4 bases and J gave up 2 bases, with 14 bases separating them.

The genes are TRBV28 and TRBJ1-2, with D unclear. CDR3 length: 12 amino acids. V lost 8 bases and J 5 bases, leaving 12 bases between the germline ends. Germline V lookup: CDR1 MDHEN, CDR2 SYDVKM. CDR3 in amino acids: CASWLNEYGYTF. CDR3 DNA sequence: TGTGCCAGCTGGCTCAATGAATATGGCTACACCTTC.